This section outlines one T cell receptor beta chain sequence together with its context. The CDR3 spans 12 residues. The germline V gene encodes CDR1 ENHRY and CDR2 SYGVKD. The J segment lost 7 bases and the V segment lost 10 bases, leaving 6 bases of the junction unmatched. These data come from a study of blood T cells in healthy people across ages. It was with a sample-barcoded 5' primer and a J-beta primer mix that a second PCR of about 7 to 12 cycles was run. TCRdb ran MiXCR on the 5' RACE reads and lists one entry per CDR3 protein. The data contain approximately 690,000 distinct CDR3 sequences, roughly 43% of them singletons.

The chain uses TRBV10-3 and TRBJ2-2; 7 nucleotides match TRBD2. The specimen was blood. The receptor was isolated from a man at least 80 years old in good health. The DNA of the CDR3 is TGTGCCACCAGCGAGCGGGGCGGGGAGCTGTTTTTT. Its protein is CATSERGGELFF.